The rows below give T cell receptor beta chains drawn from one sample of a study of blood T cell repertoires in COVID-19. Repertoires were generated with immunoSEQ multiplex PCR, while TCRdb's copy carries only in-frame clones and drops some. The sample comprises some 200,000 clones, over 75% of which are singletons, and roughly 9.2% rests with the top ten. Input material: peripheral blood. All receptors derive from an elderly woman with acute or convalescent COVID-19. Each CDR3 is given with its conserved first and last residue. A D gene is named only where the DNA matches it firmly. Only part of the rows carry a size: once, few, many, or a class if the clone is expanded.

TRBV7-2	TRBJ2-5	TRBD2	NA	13	TGTGCCAGCAGACGGACTAGCGGAGAGACCCAGTACTTC	CASRRTSGETQYF
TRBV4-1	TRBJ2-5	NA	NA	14	TGCGCCAGCAGCCAAGAAAGAGTGTCGGAGACCCAGTACTTC	CASSQERVSETQYF
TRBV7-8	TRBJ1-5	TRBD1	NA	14	TGTGCCAGCAGCCTGGACAGGGTCCATCAGCCCCAGCATTTT	CASSLDRVHQPQHF
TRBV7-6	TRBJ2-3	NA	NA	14	TGTGCCAGCAGCCCTAGTGGGGCCACAGATACGCAGTATTTT	CASSPSGATDTQYF
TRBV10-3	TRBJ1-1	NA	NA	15	TGTGCCATCAGCCCCGGTGGTGGGGCACGCACTGAAGCTTTCTTT	CAISPGGGARTEAFF
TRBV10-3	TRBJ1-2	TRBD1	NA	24	TGTGCCATCAGATCCGGGACAGGGACTAAGCCGCAAACGATAACTAGCCGCGATAACTATGGCTACACCTTC	CAIRSGTGTKPQTITSRDNYGYTF
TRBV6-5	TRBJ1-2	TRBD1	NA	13	TGTGCCAGCAGTACCGGACAGGGGGATGGCTACACCTTC	CASSTGQGDGYTF
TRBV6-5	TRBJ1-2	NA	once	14	TGTGCCAGCAGTTTTTTAGACAGGAGAAGGGGCTACACCTTC	CASSFLDRRRGYTF
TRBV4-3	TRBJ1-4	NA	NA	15	TGCGCCAGCAGCCAAGTGCGGCAGAGCTATGAAAAACTGTTTTTT	CASSQVRQSYEKLFF
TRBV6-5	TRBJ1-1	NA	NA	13	TGTGCCAGCAGTCAGGGTGGTAACACTGAAGCTTTCTTT	CASSQGGNTEAFF
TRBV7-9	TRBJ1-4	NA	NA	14	TGTGCCAGCTCCAACAGGGTAACTAATGAAAAACTGTTTTTT	CASSNRVTNEKLFF
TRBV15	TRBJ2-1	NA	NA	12	TGTGCCACCAGCCAGAGCGGATACGAGCAGTTCTTC	CATSQSGYEQFF
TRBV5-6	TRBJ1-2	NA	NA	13	TGTGCCAGCAGCTTGGCCCCCGGCTATGGCTACACCTTC	CASSLAPGYGYTF
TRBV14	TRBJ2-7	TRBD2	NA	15	TGTGCCAGCAGCCAAGTCAGCGGGGCTTCCTACGAGCAGTACTTC	CASSQVSGASYEQYF
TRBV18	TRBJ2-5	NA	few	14	TGTGCCAGCTCACCAGGCCTAGCTGAAGAGACCCAGTACTTC	CASSPGLAEETQYF
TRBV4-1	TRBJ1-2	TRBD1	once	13	TGCGCCAGCAGCCAAGGACAGGGGGACGGCTACACCTTC	CASSQGQGDGYTF
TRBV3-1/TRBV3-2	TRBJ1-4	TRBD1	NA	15	TGTGCCAGCAGCCAAGAAGAGGGGGCACGTGAAAAACTGTTTTTT	CASSQEEGAREKLFF
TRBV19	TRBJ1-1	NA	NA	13	TGTGCCAGTAGGACAATCAGGGACACTGAAGCTTTCTTT	CASRTIRDTEAFF
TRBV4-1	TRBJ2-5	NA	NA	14	TGCGCCAGCAGCCACCCTGGCCGATGGGAGACCCAGTACTTC	CASSHPGRWETQYF
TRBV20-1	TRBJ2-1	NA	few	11	TGCAGTGCGGCTTCTGGCCATGAGCAGTTCTTC	CSAASGHEQFF
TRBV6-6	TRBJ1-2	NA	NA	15	TGTGCCAGCAGGGTTACCAGGGCTAAGACTGATGGCTACACCTTC	CASRVTRAKTDGYTF
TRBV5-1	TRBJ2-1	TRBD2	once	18	TGCGCCAGCCGCGACATGCGCGGGACTAGCGGGGAGTACAATGAGCAGTTCTTC	CASRDMRGTSGEYNEQFF
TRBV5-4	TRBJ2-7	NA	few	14	TGTGCCAGCAGCGGATGGGGGGAACCCTACGAGCAGTACTTC	CASSGWGEPYEQYF
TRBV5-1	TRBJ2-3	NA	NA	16	TGCGCCAGCAGCGCTCGCCGGGACTTTAGCACAGATACGCAGTATTTT	CASSARRDFSTDTQYF
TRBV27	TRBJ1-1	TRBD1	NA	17	TGTGCCAGCAGTTTAATGGCTGTGGGACAGCTGAACACTGAAGCTTTCTTT	CASSLMAVGQLNTEAFF